The clone carrying this T cell receptor beta chain was seen a single time. The antigen is undetermined. This specimen belongs to a study of graft-versus-host responses after intestinal transplantation. Broader study findings: Clonal ratios of graft-versus-host to host-versus-graft in allografts were high for patients exhibiting graft-donor T cell macrochimerism. GvH clones surfaced in recipient marrow, some emerging earlier in ileum or blood.

V shed 6 bases, J shed 1 base, and the junction held 11 bases outside the gene matches. This CDR3 is built from 16 residues. Germline CDR1 is MNHNY and CDR2 is SVGAGI (reference sequence). This table comes from immunoSEQ multiplex PCR, and its TCRdb copy is limited to in-frame clones, with some not included. This repertoire shows 65,000 to 90,000 clones, less than 95% found once; its top ten account for about 0.44%. This receptor was obtained from a human donor who was the organ donor for an intestinal transplant. The chain recombines TRBV6-6 with TRBJ1-1; 7 nucleotides line up with TRBD1. The sequencing used unstimulated CD8+ T cells sorted from spleen or lymph node cells, collected before transplant. The CDR3 sequence: CASSIRQGRSNTEAFF. The CDR3 coding sequence is TGTGCCAGCAGCATCCGACAGGGAAGGTCGAACACTGAAGCTTTCTTT.